These 29 T cell receptor beta chains were sequenced from one sample in a study of T cell responses to AZD1222 COVID-19 vaccine. TCRdb's copy holds only in-frame clones and misses some; the assay was immunoSEQ multiplex PCR. This sample has roughly 150,000 clones, with roughly 92% found just once. This specimen consisted of peripheral blood, obtained on day 0 of AZD1222 vaccination. These receptors came from an adult in good health.

About this clone: At one boundary the junction diverges from the germline segment, which might be a read error. The chain uses TRBV3-1 (or the pseudogene TRBV3-2) and TRBJ2-7; possibly TRBD2 for D (6 bases). This CDR3 spans 11 amino acids. CDR1 and CDR2 (germline): LGHDT, YNNKEL (reference sequence). Here the CDR3 DNA reads TGTGCCAGCAGGTCCGGGACTGAGACCCACTTC. It yields the protein CASRSGTETHF.

This clone was observed a single time. The V call is TRBV10-3, the J call TRBJ2-7; tentatively, D is TRBD1 (6 bases). The CDR3 consists of 14 residues. Trimming took off 3 bases at V and 2 bases at J, with 11 bases between the two ends. CDR1 and CDR2 (germline): ENHRY, SYGVKD. The CDR3 region is CAISDEDRTYEQYF. The CDR3 DNA follows: TGTGCCATCAGTGACGAGGACAGAACCTACGAGCAGTACTTC.

The chain is built from TRBV5-1 and TRBJ2-7; 7 bases line up with TRBD1. The junction had 5 bases not matched to a gene; V was cut back by 2 bases and J by 0 bases. From germline, CDR1 is SGHRS and CDR2 YFSETQ. The CDR3 length is 15 residues. The CDR3 loop is CASSFFGTVSYEQYF. The DNA of the CDR3 is TGCGCCAGCAGCTTCTTTGGGACAGTCTCCTACGAGCAGTACTTC. Full variable domain (outside the CDR3, taken from reference TRBV5-1 and TRBJ2-7): KAGVTQTPRYLIKTRGQQVTLSCSPISGHRSVSWYQQTPGQGLQFLFEYFSETQRNKGNFPGRFSGRQFSNSRSEMNVSTLELGDSALYLCASSFFGTVSYEQYFGPGTRLTVT.

This chain connects TRBV5-5 to TRBJ1-1; D unresolved. The CDR3 is 13 residues long. The V gene lost 1 base and the J gene lost 1 base, with 5 bases spanning the gap. Germline V CDR1 and CDR2: SGHKS, YYEKEE (reference sequence). The CDR3 sequence: CASSLIENTEAFF. CDR3 nucleotide sequence: TGTGCCAGCAGCTTGATAGAGAACACTGAAGCTTTCTTT.

The rearrangement joins TRBV11-1 to TRBJ1-2; tentative D call: TRBD1 (6 bases). Deletions cut 5 bases from V and 1 base from J, with 8 bases between. Germline V gives CDR1 SGHAT, CDR2 FQDESV (reference sequence). The CDR3 length is 13 residues. CDR3 loop: CASSLQGNYGYTF. In DNA form, the CDR3 reads TGTGCCAGCAGCCTACAGGGTAACTATGGCTACACCTTC. The full variable domain, with the rest looked up from reference TRBV11-1 and TRBJ1-2, is EAEVAQSPRYKITEKSQAVAFWCDPISGHATLYWYRQILGQGPELLVQFQDESVVDDSQLPKDRFSAERLKGVDSTLKIQPAELGDSAMYLCASSLQGNYGYTFGSGTRLTVV.

The V gene is TRBV3-1 (or the pseudogene TRBV3-2), the J gene TRBJ2-7; possibly TRBD1 for D (6 bases). Germline-derived CDR1 and CDR2 are LGHDT and YNNKEL (reference sequence). This CDR3 spans 15 amino acids. V was shortened by 2 bases and J by 6 bases, with 17 bases between the two germline ends. CDR3 residues: CASSQRRVGAAEQYF. CDR3 DNA sequence: TGTGCCAGCAGCCAACGGCGGGTGGGGGCCGCCGAGCAGTACTTC.

The V gene is TRBV3-1 (or the pseudogene TRBV3-2), the J gene TRBJ1-1; TRBD1 aligns across 7 bases. This CDR3 region has 13 residues. Germline V gene lookup returns CDR1 LGHDT and CDR2 YNNKEL (reference sequence). Trimming cost V 5 bases and J 7 bases; bases outside gene matches: 7. CDR3 nucleotide sequence: TGTGCCAGCAGCGCCGACAGGGCGGGTGAAGCTTTCTTT. Translating it yields CASSADRAGEAFF.

This chain links TRBV28 with TRBJ2-7, with 11 bases lining up with TRBD2. V was clipped by 6 bases and J by 3 bases; unmatched bases: 10. In germline, CDR1 is MDHEN, CDR2 SYDVKM. The CDR3 is 16 residues long. The CDR3 DNA is TGTGCCAGCAGCTTTTCGACTAGCGGGATTCTCTACGAGCAGTACTTC. Its translation: CASSFSTSGILYEQYF. The complete variable domain, with remaining parts taken from reference TRBV28 and TRBJ2-7, reads DVKVTQSSRYLVKRTGEKVFLECVQDMDHENMFWYRQDPGLGLRLIYFSYDVKMKEKGDIPEGYSVSREKKERFSLILESASTNQTSMYLCASSFSTSGILYEQYFGPGTRLTVT.

The chain recombines TRBV19 with TRBJ1-5, with D uncertain. The germline V and J ends were trimmed by 3 bases and 3 bases, with 6 bases remaining between them. Germline assignment: CDR1 LNHDA and CDR2 SQIVND (reference sequence). The CDR3 loop spans 13 amino acids. CDR3 protein: CASSIGHNQPQHF. The CDR3 DNA sequence: TGTGCCAGTAGTATCGGTCACAATCAGCCCCAGCATTTT.

V usage is TRBV11-3 and J usage is TRBJ1-1; D gene uncertain. This CDR3 spans 13 amino acids. The germline V and J ends were trimmed by 2 bases and 3 bases, with 7 bases remaining between them. The germline gives CDR1 SGHNT, CDR2 YENEEA. Here the CDR3 reads CASSLSAYTEAFF. The CDR3 bases are TGTGCCAGCAGCTTATCGGCCTACACTGAAGCTTTCTTT.

CDR3 residues: CASSKGGNTEAFF. Written as DNA, the CDR3 is TGTGCCAGCAGCAAGGGGGGGAACACTGAAGCTTTCTTT. The genes are TRBV12-3 or TRBV12-4 and TRBJ1-1; TRBD1 is a possible D gene (6 bases). This CDR3 contains 13 residues. The V and J ends lost 6 bases and 1 base respectively, with 9 bases between them.

The chain links TRBV9 to TRBJ2-3; 11 bases map to TRBD2. The CDR3 covers 15 residues. Germline CDR1 and CDR2: SGDLS and YYNGEE. With V trimmed by 4 bases and J by 6 bases, 7 bases remained unmatched. CDR3 sequence (DNA): TGTGCCAGCAGCATTAGCGGGAGGGCCGGGGATACGCAGTATTTT. This codes for CASSISGRAGDTQYF. The complete variable domain, with remaining parts taken from reference TRBV9 and TRBJ2-3, reads DSGVTQTPKHLITATGQRVTLRCSPRSGDLSVYWYQQSLDQGLQFLIQYYNGEERAKGNILERFSAQQFPDLHSELNLSSLELGDSALYFCASSISGRAGDTQYFGPGTRLTVL.

The genes are TRBV6-5 and TRBJ1-2; no clear D. Looked up from germline, CDR1 is MNHEY and CDR2 is SVGAGI. There are 12 residues in the CDR3. V lost 5 bases and J 8 bases, leaving 12 bases between the germline ends. This CDR3 is CASSPPLGGYTF. In DNA form, the CDR3 reads TGTGCCAGCAGTCCCCCGCTTGGGGGCTACACCTTC.

The V gene is TRBV6-1, the J gene TRBJ2-3, with D possibly being TRBD1 (6 bases). Trimming stripped 2 bases from V and 1 base from J, with 10 bases between. Germline loops: CDR1 MNHNS, CDR2 SASEGT. The CDR3 totals 15 residues. Here the CDR3 DNA reads TGTGCCAGCAGTGAATGGACAGACCGCACAGATACGCAGTATTTT. Translating gives CASSEWTDRTDTQYF.

In this sample, this clone turned up once. The chain carries TRBV7-8 and TRBJ1-4, with D possibly TRBD1 on 5 matching bases. There are 13 residues in the CDR3. Germline-derived CDR1 and CDR2 are SGHVS and FQNEAQ. V was cut by 1 base and J by 5 bases, with 5 bases left in between. The CDR3 loop reads CASSLDRNEKLFF. The CDR3, as DNA: TGTGCCAGCAGCTTAGACAGGAATGAAAAACTGTTTTTT. The variable domain in full, completed from reference TRBV7-8 and TRBJ1-4, reads GAGVSQSPRYKVAKRGQDVALRCDPISGHVSLFWYQQALGQGPEFLTYFQNEAQLDKSGLPSDRFFAERPEGSVSTLKIQRTQQEDSAVYLCASSLDRNEKLFFGSGTQLSVL.

The V call is TRBV15, the J call TRBJ2-5; no clear D gene. The CDR3 length is 13 residues. Germline CDR1 and CDR2: LNHNV and YYDKDF (reference sequence). V shed 0 bases and J shed 4 bases, with 6 bases lying between them. CDR3 region: CATSRDYLETQYF. The CDR3 bases are TGTGCCACCAGCAGAGATTATTTAGAGACCCAGTACTTC.

CDR3 DNA sequence: TGTGCCAGCAGCCAGCCCGGGACTAGCCTCTACAATGAGCAGTTCTTC. Translation gives CASSQPGTSLYNEQFF. The V and J genes are TRBV7-8 and TRBJ2-1; TRBD2 matches 9 bases. Germline loops: CDR1 SGHVS, CDR2 FQNEAQ. The CDR3 sequence is 16 residues long. V was pared by 5 bases and J by 3 bases, with 8 bases of the junction left unmatched. Looking up the rest from reference TRBV7-8 and TRBJ2-1 gives the full variable domain: GAGVSQSPRYKVAKRGQDVALRCDPISGHVSLFWYQQALGQGPEFLTYFQNEAQLDKSGLPSDRFFAERPEGSVSTLKIQRTQQEDSAVYLCASSQPGTSLYNEQFFGPGTRLTVL.

The gene calls are TRBV3-1 (or the pseudogene TRBV3-2) and TRBJ2-4; 7 bases are shared with TRBD1. The CDR3 extends over 16 amino acids. V lost 4 bases and J lost 5; bases outside the gene matches: 11. The germline V gene has CDR1 LGHDT and CDR2 YNNKEL (reference sequence). In DNA form, the CDR3 reads TGTGCCAGCAGCCGAGACCTGACAGGGTCTGAAAACATTCAGTACTTC. The encoded protein is CASSRDLTGSENIQYF.

V and J are TRBV3-1 (or the pseudogene TRBV3-2) and TRBJ2-7; 8 bases map to TRBD2. There are 13 residues in the CDR3. Germline CDR1 reads LGHDT; CDR2 reads YNNKEL (reference sequence). V dropped 7 bases and J dropped 1; count of bases not matched to a gene: 3. CDR3 nucleotides: TGTGCCAGCAACATAGCGGGATCCTACGAGCAGTACTTC. Its translation: CASNIAGSYEQYF.

The J gene is TRBJ2-3, the V gene TRBV10-3; no reliable D call. CDR3 size: 15 residues. Looked up from germline, CDR1 is ENHRY and CDR2 is SYGVKD. V lost 0 bases, J lost 0 bases, and 7 bases lay in between. The CDR3 sequence: CAISESRESTDTQYF. In nucleotides, the CDR3 is TGTGCCATCAGTGAGTCCCGCGAAAGCACAGATACGCAGTATTTT.

V and J are TRBV5-1 and TRBJ1-3, with D unresolved. CDR3 length equals 15 residues. Trimming cost V 0 bases and J 4 bases, with 11 bases left between them. CDR1 is SGHRS, CDR2 YFSETQ, per germline. The CDR3 here is CASSLEGAPGNTIYF. The CDR3 DNA reads as TGCGCCAGCAGCTTGGAGGGAGCCCCCGGAAACACCATATATTTT.

The chain uses TRBV24-1 and TRBJ2-1; D not certain. The CDR3 runs to 17 residues. The V gene lost 4 bases and the J gene lost 0 bases, with 15 bases spanning the gap. CDR1 KGHDR and CDR2 SFDVKD come from the germline V gene. The chain's CDR3 is CATSDFHVLSSYNEQFF. In DNA, the CDR3 is TGTGCCACCAGTGACTTTCATGTTCTGAGCTCCTACAATGAGCAGTTCTTC.

The genes are TRBV25-1 and TRBJ2-7; no clear D gene. CDR1 MGHDK and CDR2 SYGVNS come from the germline V gene. V shed 4 bases and J shed 6 bases, with 19 bases lying between them. The CDR3 is 15 amino acids. CDR3 DNA sequence: TGTGCCAGCAGTGTGACCTGGCAGAATTCAGGCGAGCAGTACTTC. Translated, it gives CASSVTWQNSGEQYF.

The V and J genes are TRBV15 and TRBJ1-5; D remains unclear. Germline V gives CDR1 LNHNV, CDR2 YYDKDF (reference sequence). The germline V and J ends were trimmed by 0 bases and 7 bases, with 13 bases remaining between them. The CDR3 consists of 15 residues. The CDR3: CATSREGGFGQPQHF. The CDR3 DNA sequence: TGTGCCACCAGCAGAGAGGGAGGGTTCGGGCAGCCCCAGCATTTT.

The rearrangement uses TRBV6-6 and TRBJ1-6; D is unresolved. Trimming took off 5 bases at V and 9 bases at J, with 26 bases between the two ends. Germline CDR1 is MNHNY and CDR2 is SVGAGI (reference sequence). CDR3 size: 18 residues. The CDR3 sequence: CASSPRVNPLWKGSPLHF. The CDR3, as DNA: TGTGCCAGCAGTCCCCGAGTAAACCCTCTTTGGAAGGGTTCACCCCTCCACTTT.

The chain employs TRBV7-3 and TRBJ2-2, with D possibly matching TRBD1 (6 bases). There are 15 residues in the CDR3. Germline V gene data show CDR1 as SGHTA and CDR2 as FQGTGA. The V gene lost 5 bases and the J gene lost 2 bases, with 12 bases spanning the gap. The CDR3 DNA reads TGTGCCAGCAGCCCGGACAGCCACAACACCGGGGAGCTGTTTTTT. Protein sequence: CASSPDSHNTGELFF. Together with reference TRBV7-3 and TRBJ2-2, the CDR3 gives the full variable domain: GAGVSQTPSNKVTEKGKYVELRCDPISGHTALYWYRQSLGQGPEFLIYFQGTGAADDSGLPNDRFFAVRPEGSVSTLKIQRTERGDSAVYLCASSPDSHNTGELFFGEGSRLTVL.

V usage is TRBV5-6 and J usage is TRBJ1-1; maybe TRBD1 (6 bases). V dropped 7 bases and J dropped 9 bases, with 16 bases sitting between them. The CDR3 sequence is 12 residues long. Germline CDR1 SGHDT, CDR2 YYEEEE. Here the CDR3 reads CASLWGAGQAFF. The DNA for the CDR3 is TGTGCCAGCCTCTGGGGGGCAGGGCAAGCTTTCTTT.

The rearrangement links TRBV3-1 (or the pseudogene TRBV3-2) to TRBJ2-3; 7 nucleotides line up with TRBD2. The CDR3 is made up of 15 amino acids. Germline CDR1 reads LGHDT; CDR2 reads YNNKEL (reference sequence). J gave up 2 bases and V 4 bases, and 6 bases lay outside the gene matches. The CDR3 loop is CASSLSAGDTDTQYF. Here the CDR3 DNA reads TGTGCCAGCAGCCTTTCCGCGGGGGACACAGATACGCAGTATTTT.

The chain is built from TRBV12-3 or TRBV12-4 and TRBJ1-2; weak D call: TRBD1 (5 bases). The CDR3 contains 13 residues. V gave up 7 bases and J gave up 6 bases, with 15 bases separating them. The chain's CDR3 is CASNLGARDGYTF. Written as DNA, the CDR3 is TGTGCCAGCAACCTCGGGGCCAGGGATGGCTACACCTTC.